A single sample gave rise to the 2 T cell receptor beta chains below, sequenced in a study of a mutant IDH1 vaccine in newly diagnosed glioma. Which antigens these TCRs recognize remains unknown. The time point was: week 47, end of study. What each vaccine dose contained was 300 ug of mutant IDH1 20-mer peptide, accompanied by topical imiquimod. Clones were sequenced by immunoSEQ multiplex PCR, and TCRdb holds only the in-frame ones, with some missing. The sample holds tens of thousands of clones; roughly two thirds are singletons and the top ten take 4.8%. Specimen: peripheral blood mononuclear cells (PBMCs), collected from a glioma patient whose treatment included an IDH1 peptide vaccine. The receptors originated from a man in his forties or fifties with glioma. Some clones in this sample may be carry-over from other donors' samples.

This clone has a handful of counts. The V call is TRBV27, the J call TRBJ1-2; 7 nucleotides align to TRBD1. Looked up from germline, CDR1 is MNHEY and CDR2 is SMNVEV (reference sequence). V lost 3 bases to trimming and J lost 4 bases; unmatched junction nucleotides: 5. The CDR3 is made up of 14 amino acids. In DNA, the CDR3 is TGTGCCAGCAGTTTGGGAGGGGGCGGCTATGGCTACACCTTC. This codes for CASSLGGGGYGYTF.

This clone appeared a few times. The J gene is TRBJ1-5, the V gene TRBV5-8, with D uncertain. Trimming removed 1 base from V and 7 bases from J, with 6 bases in between. The CDR3 is made up of 12 amino acids. Germline values: CDR1 SGHTS, CDR2 YDEGEE. The CDR3, as DNA: TGTGCCAGCAGCTTGCGGAGACAGCCCCAGCATTTT. Translation gives CASSLRRQPQHF.